These 8 T cell receptor beta chains were all obtained from the same sample, sequenced in a study of regulatory T cells in long-lasting Graves disease (dated by TCRdb to the early 2020s). The time point label on this specimen signifies: persistent/refractory GD, antithyroid drugs over 5 years with positive TRAb. For both TCR sequencing and RNA sequencing, RNA was extracted from PBMCs in TRIzol. The library was produced with multiplex PCR. TCRdb names Illumina HiSeq 4000 as the instrument used. CDR3 regions were amplified by Arm-PCR with iRepertoire HTBI primers to construct TCR beta libraries. The raw public data were reprocessed by TCRdb itself: fastp quality trimming at Q25, MiXCR clonotype calling, in-frame beta chains only. Rows matching on CDR3 protein sequence are summarized as one entry with the most common DNA and genes. The sample table contains a few hundred thousand distinct CDR3 sequences; only one count was recorded for roughly 21% of them. The ten most abundant clones make up roughly 6.9% of the sample.

Source: peripheral blood mononuclear cells (PBMCs), taken when the disease was refractory, from a patient treated with antithyroid drugs. All receptors derive from a female donor with Graves disease.

This chain's CDR3 is CASSLWGAGQQETQYF. Here the CDR3 DNA reads TGTGCCAGCAGCTTATGGGGCGCGGGACAGCAAGAGACCCAGTACTTC. V and J are TRBV7-9 and TRBJ2-5; maybe TRBD1 (7 bases). This CDR3 has 16 residues. V gave up 2 bases and J gave up 2 bases, with 15 bases separating them. The germline CDR1 and CDR2 sequences are SEHNR and FQNEAQ (reference sequence).

This clonotype was detected ten times or more. The rearrangement links TRBV9 to TRBJ1-6, with TRBD1 matching over 8 bases. The length of the CDR3 is 14 residues. Looked up from germline, CDR1 is SGDLS and CDR2 is YYNGEE. V trimming: 3 bases; J trimming: 7 bases; junction bases outside the gene matches: 3. CDR3 amino acids: CASSAGGANSPLHF. The CDR3, as DNA: TGTGCCAGCAGCGCAGGGGGCGCGAATTCACCCCTCCACTTT.

This clonotype was counted only a few times. Written as DNA, the CDR3 is TGTGCCAGCAGCCAAGAATATACGGTCGGGGCTTTCTTT. Its protein product is CASSQEYTVGAFF. The chain has TRBV14 and TRBJ1-1; no reliable D call. Germline CDR1 reads SGHDN; CDR2 reads FVKESK. CDR3 length equals 13 residues. Trimming cost V 0 bases and J 11 bases, with 13 bases left between them.

This clonotype was counted ten times or more. V usage is TRBV20-1 and J usage is TRBJ1-2, with D hard to call. Trimming took 0 bases from V and 6 from J, leaving 17 bases between them. The CDR3 extends over 15 amino acids. Germline CDR1 DFQATT, CDR2 SNEGSKA (reference sequence). The CDR3 reads CSARDLRARGDGYTF. The CDR3 coding sequence is TGCAGTGCTAGAGATTTGAGGGCCCGGGGAGATGGCTACACCTTC.

This clonotype appeared many times. The rearrangement links TRBV6-1 to TRBJ1-4, with 7 bases matching TRBD1. The germline gives CDR1 MNHNS, CDR2 SASEGT. The length of the CDR3 is 14 residues. V was clipped by 7 bases and J by 2 bases; unmatched bases: 4. This CDR3 is CASNRQGTNEKLFF. The CDR3 coding sequence is TGTGCCAGCAATAGACAGGGCACTAATGAAAAACTGTTTTTT.

Many counts were recorded for this clonotype. J is TRBJ2-7 and V is TRBV28; tentative D call: TRBD1 (5 bases). Germline V gives CDR1 MDHEN, CDR2 SYDVKM. This CDR3 has 14 amino acids. V shed 6 bases and J shed 0 bases, with 12 bases lying between them. CDR3: CASRGRVFSYEQYF. In nucleotides, the CDR3 is TGTGCCAGCAGGGGGCGTGTCTTCTCCTACGAGCAGTACTTC.

This clonotype has only a few counts. The V call is TRBV4-1, the J call TRBJ2-7; TRBD1 matches 7 bases. Germline V lookup: CDR1 MGHRA, CDR2 YSYEKL. The CDR3 totals 15 residues. The trim removed 4 bases at V and 4 bases at J, leaving 10 bases unmatched. Here the CDR3 reads CASSLTPGQSYEQYF. Here the CDR3 DNA reads TGCGCCAGCAGCCTCACCCCGGGACAGTCTTACGAGCAGTACTTC.

The genes are TRBV11-2 and TRBJ2-7; tentative D call: TRBD2 (6 bases). Germline CDR1 reads SGHAT; CDR2 reads FQNNGV. V was shortened by 3 bases and J by 2 bases, with 17 bases between the two germline ends. The CDR3 has 16 amino acids. The CDR3 sequence is CASSFPWGGAPYEQYF. The CDR3 DNA sequence: TGTGCCAGCAGCTTTCCATGGGGCGGGGCCCCCTACGAGCAGTACTTC.